The 30 T cell receptor beta chains in this list originate from one sample, sequenced in a study of T cell responses to AZD1222 COVID-19 vaccine. The protocol was immunoSEQ multiplex PCR, while the TCRdb copy is restricted to in-frame clones and leaves out a portion. The sample yields about 150,000 clones, around 93% seen once. The sample consisted of peripheral blood, taken on day 0 of AZD1222 vaccination. These receptors were collected from an adult in good health.

CDR3 in DNA: TGTGCCAGTAGTATAGCAGGGGGCTCTGGGGCCAACGTCCTGACTTTC. It codes for CASSIAGGSGANVLTF. V is TRBV19 and J is TRBJ2-6; 7 bases align to TRBD1. There are 16 residues in the CDR3. J lost 0 bases, V lost 1 base, and 0 bases had no gene match. The V gene's germline CDR1 is LNHDA and CDR2 SQIVND (reference sequence). The full variable domain, with the rest looked up from reference TRBV19 and TRBJ2-6, is DGGITQSPKYLFRKEGQNVTLSCEQNLNHDAMYWYRQDPGQGLRLIYYSQIVNDFQKGDIAEGYSVSREKKESFPLTVTSAQKNPTAFYLCASSIAGGSGANVLTFGAGSRLTVL.

This sequence joins TRBV30 and TRBJ2-1; D may be TRBD2 (6 bases). CDR1 and CDR2 from the germline V gene are GTSNPN and SVGIG (reference sequence). V was cut by 0 bases and J by 8 bases, with 14 bases left in between. The CDR3 is 14 amino acids. The CDR3 bases are TGTGCCTGGAGTGTAGGTGGGACTGGCGATGAGCAGTTCTTC. Translated, it gives CAWSVGGTGDEQFF.

The chain joins TRBV11-2 to TRBJ2-7; maybe TRBD1 (5 bases). Germline CDR1 reads SGHAT; CDR2 reads FQNNGV. The CDR3 has 16 amino acids. V dropped 2 bases and J dropped 6 bases, with 20 bases sitting between them. The chain's CDR3 is CASSLNTRLPRGEQYF. DNA for the CDR3: TGTGCCAGCAGCTTAAATACCCGCCTCCCAAGGGGCGAGCAGTACTTC.

V usage is TRBV30 and J usage is TRBJ2-1; 9 positions match TRBD2. The CDR3 runs 15 residues. V lost 0 bases, J lost 6 bases, and 6 bases stayed unmatched. Germline CDR1 GTSNPN, CDR2 SVGIG (reference sequence). The DNA for the CDR3 is TGTGCCTGGAGTGTACGAAGCGGGAGGTCCAATGAGCAGTTCTTC. This sequence encodes CAWSVRSGRSNEQFF.

Written as DNA, the CDR3 is TGTGCCAGCAGTTACTTGAAGGGTAGTAGCAATCAGCCCCAGCATTTT. Translated, it gives CASSYLKGSSNQPQHF. The chain employs TRBV6-5 and TRBJ1-5; D is unresolved. CDR3 length: 16 amino acids. Germline assignment: CDR1 MNHEY and CDR2 SVGAGI. V was clipped by 1 base and J by 0 bases, with 10 bases between them.

The genes are TRBV13 and TRBJ2-1; tentatively, D is TRBD1 or TRBD2 (6 bases each). The length of the CDR3 is 19 residues. CDR1 is PRHDT, CDR2 FYEKMQ, per germline (reference sequence). The ends were cut back, 0 bases at V and 5 bases at J, with 23 bases in the middle. This CDR3 reads CASSLGTRGWDGLHNEQFF. The CDR3 DNA reads TGTGCCAGCAGCTTAGGTACAAGGGGGTGGGATGGACTACACAATGAGCAGTTCTTC.

The chain combines TRBV27 with TRBJ1-1; 10 positions agree with TRBD1. The ends lost 8 bases at V and 8 bases at J; junction bases unmatched: 5. Looked up from germline, CDR1 is MNHEY and CDR2 is SMNVEV (reference sequence). CDR3 length: 12 residues. CDR3 sequence: CASRDRGLEAFF. DNA of the CDR3: TGTGCCAGCCGGGACAGGGGACTGGAAGCTTTCTTT.

The chain recombines TRBV4-3 with TRBJ1-6; D is undetermined. Germline CDR1 LGHNA, CDR2 YSLEER. This CDR3 region has 15 residues. V was cut by 0 bases and J by 10 bases, with 13 bases left in between. The CDR3 sequence: CASSQDLALESPLHF. DNA of the CDR3: TGCGCCAGCAGCCAAGATCTGGCATTAGAATCACCCCTCCACTTT.

The chain couples TRBV6-5 to TRBJ2-7; TRBD2 agrees at 10 bases. Germline lookup yields CDR1 MNHEY and CDR2 SVGAGI. The CDR3 sequence is 16 residues long. The V gene end was trimmed by 2 bases and the J gene end by 5 bases; junction bases not matched to a gene: 9. The CDR3 DNA reads TGTGCCAGCAGTTACGCGGCTAGCGGGAGTTTCCACGAGCAGTACTTC. Its translation is CASSYAASGSFHEQYF.

This clone was seen only a few times. V usage is TRBV12-2 and J usage is TRBJ1-2; the table assigns TRBD1, which was not confirmed against the DNA. TRBV12-2 is described as a pseudogene. The CDR3 totals 15 residues. DNA of the CDR3: TGTGCAAGTCGCTCCCGACAGGGGAGGGATACGGGCTACACCTTC. Amino acids: CASRSRQGRDTGYTF.

This sequence joins TRBV6-4 and TRBJ2-2; the D is unclear. The CDR3 sequence is 14 residues long. Germline CDR1 and CDR2: MRHNA and SNTAGT. Trimming pared 3 bases from V and 4 bases from J, leaving 9 bases between. DNA for the CDR3: TGTGCCAGCAGTGATCTAGTAGGCACCGGGGAGCTGTTTTTT. As protein: CASSDLVGTGELFF.

DNA of the CDR3: TGTGCCAGCGCCTCTGGAAACACCATATATTTT. Translation: CASASGNTIYF. The chain uses TRBV14 and TRBJ1-3; D call uncertain. Germline-derived CDR1 and CDR2 are SGHDN and FVKESK. Trimming stripped 8 bases from V and 0 bases from J, with 2 bases between. The CDR3 is 11 residues long.

This clone was detected once. The genes are TRBV10-3 and TRBJ1-4; perhaps TRBD1 as D (5 bases). V was pared by 6 bases and J by 8 bases, with 16 bases between. The CDR3 consists of 14 residues. CDR1 is ENHRY and CDR2 is SYGVKD in the germline V gene. This CDR3 reads CAISDSRTGEKLFF. CDR3 DNA: TGTGCCATCAGCGACAGTCGAACGGGGGAAAAACTGTTTTTT.

This clone was seen a few times. This chain uses TRBV19 with TRBJ1-1; 8 bases are a match to TRBD1. Germline CDR1 and CDR2: LNHDA and SQIVND (reference sequence). The CDR3 is 13 amino acids. V was pared by 3 bases and J by 10 bases, with 7 bases of the junction left unmatched. CDR3 amino acids: CASSIGTGGVAFF. CDR3 bases: TGTGCCAGTAGTATCGGAACAGGGGGTGTAGCTTTCTTT.

The CDR3 DNA sequence: TGTGCCAGCAGACTCCCCCCTAAAGCGGGGAACACCGGGGAGCTGTTTTTT. It codes for CASRLPPKAGNTGELFF. The genes are TRBV5-4 and TRBJ2-2, with a tentative D call TRBD2 (6 bases). V was cut by 5 bases and J by 1 base, with 18 bases left in between. Germline V gene lookup returns CDR1 SGHNT and CDR2 YYREEE (reference sequence). This CDR3 comprises 17 residues.

This clone is a singleton in its sample. The genes are TRBV6-5 and TRBJ1-5; 9 bases match TRBD1. CDR3 length: 15 amino acids. Losses at the gene ends were 7 bases for V and 0 bases for J; bases not matched to a gene: 4. Germline V lookup: CDR1 MNHEY, CDR2 SVGAGI. The CDR3 DNA reads TGTGCCAGCAAGACAGGGGGATATAGCAATCAGCCCCAGCATTTT. This codes for CASKTGGYSNQPQHF.

This clone was observed a single time. The rearrangement joins TRBV6-2 or TRBV6-3 to TRBJ1-5; D remains ambiguous. The CDR3 length is 15 residues. Germline V gives CDR1 MNHEY, CDR2 SVGEGT. Deletions cut 4 bases from V and 2 bases from J, with 12 bases between. The CDR3 protein is CASSSRVVRNQPQHF. CDR3 nucleotides: TGTGCCAGCAGTTCGAGGGTCGTCCGCAATCAGCCCCAGCATTTT.

CDR3 sequence (DNA): TGTGCCAGTCTCCCCGGGGAGCGGTCAATTGGCTACACCTTC. It yields the protein CASLPGERSIGYTF. This chain uses TRBV6-5 with TRBJ1-2; unclear D gene. Germline V lookup: CDR1 MNHEY, CDR2 SVGAGI. V lost 9 bases and J lost 7, with 21 bases in between. The CDR3 totals 14 residues.

This chain connects TRBV3-1 (or the pseudogene TRBV3-2) to TRBJ2-5, with 7 bases matching TRBD1. The CDR3 has 14 amino acids. In germline, CDR1 is LGHDT, CDR2 YNNKEL (reference sequence). V lost 4 bases to trimming and J lost 5 bases; unmatched junction nucleotides: 7. DNA of the CDR3: TGTGCCAGCAGCCCAGGAGACAGGGCGGAGACCCAGTACTTC. This translates into CASSPGDRAETQYF.

The chain couples TRBV15 to TRBJ2-7, with D unclear. The germline V gene encodes CDR1 LNHNV and CDR2 YYDKDF (reference sequence). Deletions cut 0 bases from V and 7 bases from J, with 10 bases between. The CDR3 consists of 13 residues. CDR3 coding DNA: TGTGCCACCAGCAGAGATGCGTTTCTGGAGCAGTACTTC. Protein sequence: CATSRDAFLEQYF.

The genes are TRBV6-6 and TRBJ2-7; 7 nucleotides agree with TRBD1. V dropped 5 bases and J dropped 3; count of bases not matched to a gene: 7. This CDR3 has 14 amino acids. CDR1 is MNHNY, CDR2 SVGAGI, per germline (reference sequence). CDR3 residues: CASSQGTALYEQYF. The CDR3, as DNA: TGTGCCAGCAGTCAGGGGACAGCCCTCTACGAGCAGTACTTC.

This clone was observed once. The J gene is TRBJ1-5, the V gene TRBV18; D might be TRBD1 (6 bases). CDR1 and CDR2 (germline): KGHSH, LQKENI. This CDR3 region has 17 residues. Trimming left V 3 bases short and J 2 bases short, with 17 bases between. Here the CDR3 DNA reads TGTGCCAGCTCACCCCTAGGTGGGGGCGGGGGCAATCAGCCCCAGCATTTT. Translating gives CASSPLGGGGGNQPQHF.

V is TRBV3-1 (or the pseudogene TRBV3-2) and J is TRBJ1-2, with TRBD1 as a possible D gene (5 bases). Between the trimmed V and J ends, which lost 0 bases and 8 bases, there was a span of 16 bases. The CDR3 sequence is 15 residues long. Per the germline V gene, CDR1 is LGHDT and CDR2 is YNNKEL (reference sequence). CDR3 region: CASSQDEGTAWGYTF. The DNA of the CDR3 is TGTGCCAGCAGCCAAGATGAGGGGACCGCCTGGGGCTACACCTTC.

V usage is TRBV18 and J usage is TRBJ1-1; the D gene is possibly TRBD1 (5 bases). The CDR3 runs to 13 residues. Germline V lookup: CDR1 KGHSH, CDR2 LQKENI. V was cut by 2 bases and J by 6 bases, with 10 bases left in between. The CDR3 DNA is TGTGCCAGCTCACCATGGGGGGAGGCTGAAGCTTTCTTT. Translating it yields CASSPWGEAEAFF.

The J gene is TRBJ1-1, the V gene TRBV20-1; unclear D gene. Trimming removed 3 bases at V and 0 bases at J, with 11 bases between. Germline loops: CDR1 DFQATT, CDR2 SNEGSKA (reference sequence). The CDR3 totals 14 residues. The CDR3 sequence: CSASLTSVNTEAFF. CDR3 nucleotide sequence: TGCAGTGCTAGTCTGACAAGCGTGAACACTGAAGCTTTCTTT.

The rearrangement joins TRBV2 to TRBJ2-3; tentatively, D is TRBD2 (5 bases). The CDR3 spans 16 residues. Germline V CDR1 and CDR2: SNHLY, FYNNEI. The V gene lost 4 bases and the J gene lost 2 bases, with 16 bases spanning the gap. CDR3 bases: TGTGCCAGCAGTGCCCCGACTACTGATGACACAGATACGCAGTATTTT. Encoded protein: CASSAPTTDDTDTQYF.

CDR3 residues: CASSSKLAGVDNEQFF. The CDR3 DNA follows: TGTGCCAGCAGCTCCAAACTAGCGGGGGTCGACAATGAGCAGTTCTTC. The chain employs TRBV5-4 and TRBJ2-1; TRBD2 agrees at 11 bases. Germline V gene sequence: CDR1 SGHNT, CDR2 YYREEE (reference sequence). Trimming removed 3 bases from V and 5 bases from J; junction bases left unmatched: 7. The CDR3 is 16 residues long.

The V and J genes are TRBV7-6 and TRBJ2-3, with D perhaps TRBD1 (5 bases). CDR3 length: 15 amino acids. Germline V CDR1 and CDR2: SGHVS, FNYEAQ. V was clipped by 5 bases and J by 4 bases, with 16 bases between them. The DNA of the CDR3 is TGTGCCAGCAGCCGCAGTTGGGGCGCCGCAGATACGCAGTATTTT. It specifies CASSRSWGAADTQYF.

This chain joins TRBV5-6 and TRBJ2-1, with 8 bases identical to TRBD1. Germline V gene lookup returns CDR1 SGHDT and CDR2 YYEEEE. The CDR3 totals 14 residues. The V and J ends lost 5 bases and 7 bases, in that order; junction bases with no gene match: 8. The CDR3 sequence is CASSATGDSNEQFF. In DNA, the CDR3 is TGTGCCAGCAGTGCGACAGGGGATTCGAATGAGCAGTTCTTC.

This chain connects TRBV7-8 to TRBJ2-1; no definite D call. V was pared by 1 base and J by 7 bases, with 11 bases between. Germline V CDR1 and CDR2: SGHVS, FQNEAQ. The CDR3 consists of 14 residues. The CDR3 coding sequence is TGTGCCAGCAGCTTAGATACCGGAGTGAATGAGCAGTTCTTC. This encodes CASSLDTGVNEQFF. The variable domain in full, completed from reference TRBV7-8 and TRBJ2-1, reads GAGVSQSPRYKVAKRGQDVALRCDPISGHVSLFWYQQALGQGPEFLTYFQNEAQLDKSGLPSDRFFAERPEGSVSTLKIQRTQQEDSAVYLCASSLDTGVNEQFFGPGTRLTVL.